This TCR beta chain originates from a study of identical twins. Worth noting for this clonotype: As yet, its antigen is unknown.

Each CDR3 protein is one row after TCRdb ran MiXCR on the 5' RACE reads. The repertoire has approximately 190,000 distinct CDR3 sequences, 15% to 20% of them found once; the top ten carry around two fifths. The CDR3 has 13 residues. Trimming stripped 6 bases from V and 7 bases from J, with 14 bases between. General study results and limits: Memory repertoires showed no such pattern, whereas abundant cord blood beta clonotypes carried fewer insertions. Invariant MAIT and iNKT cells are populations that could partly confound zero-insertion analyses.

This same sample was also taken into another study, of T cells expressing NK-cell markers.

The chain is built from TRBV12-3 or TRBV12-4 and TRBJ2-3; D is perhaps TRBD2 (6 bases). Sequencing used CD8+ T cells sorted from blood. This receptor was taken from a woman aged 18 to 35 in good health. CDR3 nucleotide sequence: TGTGCCAGCAGCGGGACTCAGAAATATACGCAGTATTTT. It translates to CASSGTQKYTQYF.